This T cell receptor (beta chain) was sequenced in a study of blood T cell repertoires in COVID-19 (dated by TCRdb to the early 2020s). About the full investigation: The collaborator samples originated in the United States, Italy and Spain and spanned the acute and convalescent phases of COVID-19. Where available, HLA class I and class II types were taken from metadata supplied by the sample provider and were not determined by assay-based typing. Deeply sampled blood TCRbeta repertoires from subjects exposed to, actively infected with, or recovered from COVID-19 were included in the dataset. Sample metadata almost always included a de-identified subject ID, COVID-19 status, age in years and sex. The prospective study material was composed of cDNA or gDNA derived from T cells, B-cell-depleted T cells, or PBMCs. The repertoires were released in a freely available public database intended as a resource for research on the immune response to SARS-CoV-2. The samples were drawn from the first 160 participants of the ongoing ImmuneRACE study and from about 1,200 subjects provided by 6 global collaborators. Study-level results and caveats: The amount of clinical and demographic metadata varied by source and participant and was provided uncurated.

Each collaborating institution followed its own protocols to collect whole blood in K2EDTA tubes. For TCRbeta analysis, collaborators shipped samples as frozen whole blood, isolated PBMCs, or DNA extracted from either of those sample types. The immunoSEQ Assay, a bias-controlled multiplex PCR, was used to amplify TCRbeta CDR3 regions from genomic DNA. The paper's processing steps were these. The number of nucleated cells in each sample was estimated by amplification of reference gene primers within the assay. To quantify the absolute abundance of each unique TCRbeta CDR3 rearrangement, sequence reads were collapsed and filtered. Productive Simpson clonality was computed per sample as the square root of Simpson's diversity index over productive rearrangements. The clones in this table, taken by TCRdb from immuneACCESS, are in-frame only. Not every clone is retained; where verified, under half of the shortfall comes from an unresolved V gene, and the cause of the rest is unknown. V and J calls and clone size follow that table, whereas D and trimming were derived from the DNA. A total of tens of thousands of clones appear in this sample, over 70% of them only once. Jointly, the top ten make up about 50% of the sample.

V is cut by 0 bases and J by 3 bases, and the space between the germline ends is 6 bases. The CDR3 starts with the cysteine, ends with the phenylalanine, and has 14 residues. Just the 42-base CDR3 DNA is kept, in frame starting at base 1. CDR1 and CDR2 were assigned from the germline V gene (reference sequence) as GTSNPN and SVGIG. As to this clone: Its antigen is currently not known. Base quality data are lacking; no much larger clone is found one base away.

The rearranged segments are TRBV30 and TRBJ1-6; the best D guess is TRBD1, with 5 bases matching. Sample: peripheral blood. This clonotype was sampled from a man in his fifties with active or convalescent COVID-19. The CDR3 region reads CAWSVDSYNSPLHF. The sequenced DNA is TGTGCCTGGAGTGTAGACAGCTATAATTCACCCCTCCACTTT.